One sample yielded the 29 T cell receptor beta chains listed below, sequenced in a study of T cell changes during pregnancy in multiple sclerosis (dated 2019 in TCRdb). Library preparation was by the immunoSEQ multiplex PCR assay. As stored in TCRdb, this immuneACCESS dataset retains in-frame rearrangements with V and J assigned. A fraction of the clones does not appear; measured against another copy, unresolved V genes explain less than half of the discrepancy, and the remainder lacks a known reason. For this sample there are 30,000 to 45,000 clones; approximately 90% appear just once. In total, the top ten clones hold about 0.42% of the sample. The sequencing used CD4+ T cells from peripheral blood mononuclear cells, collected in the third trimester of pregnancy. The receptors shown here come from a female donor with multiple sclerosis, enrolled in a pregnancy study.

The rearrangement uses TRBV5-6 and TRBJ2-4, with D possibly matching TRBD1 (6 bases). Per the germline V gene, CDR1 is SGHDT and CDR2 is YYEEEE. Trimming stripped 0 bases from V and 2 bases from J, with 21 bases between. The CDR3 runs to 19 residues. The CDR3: CASSLEGHTGFQTKNIQYF. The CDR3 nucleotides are TGTGCCAGCAGCTTGGAGGGCCACACAGGGTTCCAAACCAAAAACATTCAGTACTTC.

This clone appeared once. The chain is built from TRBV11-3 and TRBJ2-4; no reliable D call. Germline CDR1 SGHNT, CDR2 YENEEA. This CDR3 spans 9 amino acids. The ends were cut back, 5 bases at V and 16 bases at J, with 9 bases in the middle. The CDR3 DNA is TGTGCCAGCAGCCCGATAGCCTACTTC. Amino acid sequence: CASSPIAYF.

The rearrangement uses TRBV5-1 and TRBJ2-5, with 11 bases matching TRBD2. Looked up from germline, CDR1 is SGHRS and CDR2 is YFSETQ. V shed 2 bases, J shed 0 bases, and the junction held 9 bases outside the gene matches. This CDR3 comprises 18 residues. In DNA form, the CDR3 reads TGCGCCAGCAGCTTAGGATTGGTAGCGGGAGGGTACCAAGAGACCCAGTACTTC. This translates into CASSLGLVAGGYQETQYF.

The CDR3: CASSPMTGEDYGYTF. The CDR3 region has the DNA TGTGCCAGCTCACCAATGACAGGGGAAGACTATGGCTACACCTTC. The chain has TRBV18 and TRBJ1-2, with TRBD1 identical over 8 bases. The CDR3 covers 15 residues. The V and J ends lost 2 bases and 3 bases, in that order; junction bases with no gene match: 5. Germline V lookup: CDR1 KGHSH, CDR2 LQKENI.

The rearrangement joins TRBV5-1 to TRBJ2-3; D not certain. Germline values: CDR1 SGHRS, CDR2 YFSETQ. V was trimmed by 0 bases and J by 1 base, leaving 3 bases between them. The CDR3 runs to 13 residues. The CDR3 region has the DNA TGCGCCAGCAGCTTGGCTGGCACAGATACGCAGTATTTT. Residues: CASSLAGTDTQYF. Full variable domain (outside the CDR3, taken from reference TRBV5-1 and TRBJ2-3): KAGVTQTPRYLIKTRGQQVTLSCSPISGHRSVSWYQQTPGQGLQFLFEYFSETQRNKGNFPGRFSGRQFSNSRSEMNVSTLELGDSALYLCASSLAGTDTQYFGPGTRLTVL.

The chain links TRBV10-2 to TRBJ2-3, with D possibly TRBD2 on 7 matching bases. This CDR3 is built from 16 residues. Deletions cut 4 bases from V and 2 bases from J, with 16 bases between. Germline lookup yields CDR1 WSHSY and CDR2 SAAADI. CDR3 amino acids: CASSGRGRGLTDTQYF. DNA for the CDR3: TGCGCCAGCAGTGGGCGGGGGCGGGGGCTCACAGATACGCAGTATTTT.

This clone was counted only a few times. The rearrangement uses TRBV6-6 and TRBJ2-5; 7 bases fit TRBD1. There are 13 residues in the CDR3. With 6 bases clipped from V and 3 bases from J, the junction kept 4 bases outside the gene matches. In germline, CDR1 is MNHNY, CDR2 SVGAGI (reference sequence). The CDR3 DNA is TGTGCCAGCAGCTTGGGACAGAAAGAGACCCAGTACTTC. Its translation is CASSLGQKETQYF.

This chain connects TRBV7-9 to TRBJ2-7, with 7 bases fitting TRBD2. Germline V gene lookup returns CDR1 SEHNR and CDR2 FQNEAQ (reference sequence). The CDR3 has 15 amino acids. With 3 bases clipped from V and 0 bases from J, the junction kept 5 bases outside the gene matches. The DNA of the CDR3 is TGTGCCAGCAGCTTTAGCGGGCTTAGCTCCTACGAGCAGTACTTC. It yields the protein CASSFSGLSSYEQYF.

This chain's CDR3 is CASSKEEGVENEQFF. CDR3 coding DNA: TGTGCCAGCAGCAAAGAGGAGGGAGTTGAAAATGAGCAGTTCTTC. This chain uses TRBV21-1 with TRBJ2-1; the table's D call, TRBD2, has no DNA check behind it. TRBV21-1 is labeled a pseudogene. The CDR3 totals 15 residues.

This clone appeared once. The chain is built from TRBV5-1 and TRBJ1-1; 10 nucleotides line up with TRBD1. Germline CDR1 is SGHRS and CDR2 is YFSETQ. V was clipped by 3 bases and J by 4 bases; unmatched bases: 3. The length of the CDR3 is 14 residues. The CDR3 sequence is CASSYRTGGTEAFF. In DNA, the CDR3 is TGCGCCAGCAGCTACAGGACAGGGGGCACTGAAGCTTTCTTT. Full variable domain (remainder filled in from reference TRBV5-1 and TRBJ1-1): KAGVTQTPRYLIKTRGQQVTLSCSPISGHRSVSWYQQTPGQGLQFLFEYFSETQRNKGNFPGRFSGRQFSNSRSEMNVSTLELGDSALYLCASSYRTGGTEAFFGQGTRLTVV.

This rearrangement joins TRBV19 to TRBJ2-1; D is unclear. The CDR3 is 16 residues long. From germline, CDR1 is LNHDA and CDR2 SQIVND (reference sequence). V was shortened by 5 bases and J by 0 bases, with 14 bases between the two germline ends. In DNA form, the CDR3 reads TGTGCCAGTAGTCCCCTGGGCCAGAGCTCCTACAATGAGCAGTTCTTC. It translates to CASSPLGQSSYNEQFF.

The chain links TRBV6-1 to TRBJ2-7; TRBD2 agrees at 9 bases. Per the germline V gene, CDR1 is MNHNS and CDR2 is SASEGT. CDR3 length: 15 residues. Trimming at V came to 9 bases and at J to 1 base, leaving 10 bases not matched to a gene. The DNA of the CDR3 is TGTGCCAGTGGTCGAGGGCTAGCGGGATCCTACGAGCAGTACTTC. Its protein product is CASGRGLAGSYEQYF.

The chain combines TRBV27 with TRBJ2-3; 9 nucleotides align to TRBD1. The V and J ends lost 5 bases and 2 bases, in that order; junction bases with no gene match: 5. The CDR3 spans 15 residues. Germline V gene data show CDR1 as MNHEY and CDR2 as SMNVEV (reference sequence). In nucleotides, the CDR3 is TGTGCCAGCAGTCGGGACAGGGCTCTCACAGATACGCAGTATTTT. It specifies CASSRDRALTDTQYF.

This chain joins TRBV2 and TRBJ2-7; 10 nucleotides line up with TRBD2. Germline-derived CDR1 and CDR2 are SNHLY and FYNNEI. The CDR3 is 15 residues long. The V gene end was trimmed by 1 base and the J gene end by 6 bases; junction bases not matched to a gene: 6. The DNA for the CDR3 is TGTGCCAGCAGTGAAGTAGCGGGAGGTCTCGGCGAGCAGTACTTC. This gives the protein CASSEVAGGLGEQYF.

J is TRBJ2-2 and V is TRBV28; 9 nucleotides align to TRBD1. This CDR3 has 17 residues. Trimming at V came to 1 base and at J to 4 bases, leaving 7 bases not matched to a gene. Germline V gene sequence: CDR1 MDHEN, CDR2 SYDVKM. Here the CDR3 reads CASSLSLSDRGTGELFF. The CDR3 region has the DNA TGTGCCAGCAGTTTATCCCTCTCGGACAGGGGCACCGGGGAGCTGTTTTTT.

CDR3 DNA: TGTGCCAGCTCACCAGCCCGGACTAGCGTCGGGGAGACCCAGTACTTC. Translated, it gives CASSPARTSVGETQYF. The chain joins TRBV18 to TRBJ2-5, with 9 nucleotides matching TRBD2. V gave up 2 bases and J gave up 5 bases; unmatched junction bases: 9. This CDR3 has 16 amino acids. Per germline, CDR1 KGHSH and CDR2 LQKENI.

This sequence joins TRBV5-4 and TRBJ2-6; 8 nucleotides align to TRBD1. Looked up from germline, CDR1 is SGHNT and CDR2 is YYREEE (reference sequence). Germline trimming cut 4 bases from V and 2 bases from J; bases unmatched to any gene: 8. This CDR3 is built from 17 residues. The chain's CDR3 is CASSLPMTGAGANVLTF. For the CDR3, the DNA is TGTGCCAGCAGCCTACCGATGACAGGGGCTGGGGCCAACGTCCTGACTTTC.

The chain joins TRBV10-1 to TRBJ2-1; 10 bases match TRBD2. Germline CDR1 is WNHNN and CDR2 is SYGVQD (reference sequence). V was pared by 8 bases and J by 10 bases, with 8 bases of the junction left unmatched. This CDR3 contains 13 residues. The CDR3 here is CASQKREGTEQFF. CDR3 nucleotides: TGCGCCAGCCAAAAGCGGGAGGGGACAGAGCAGTTCTTC.

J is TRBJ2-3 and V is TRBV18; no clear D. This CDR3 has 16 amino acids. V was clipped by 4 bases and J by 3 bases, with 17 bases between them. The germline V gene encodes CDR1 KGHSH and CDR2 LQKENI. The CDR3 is CASSRMTAKETDTQYF. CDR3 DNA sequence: TGTGCCAGCTCACGAATGACCGCGAAGGAGACAGATACGCAGTATTTT.

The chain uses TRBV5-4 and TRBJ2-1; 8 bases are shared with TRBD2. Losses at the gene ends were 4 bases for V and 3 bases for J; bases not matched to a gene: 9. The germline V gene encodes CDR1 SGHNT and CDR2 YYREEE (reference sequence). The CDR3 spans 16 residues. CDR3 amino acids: CASSPELAANYNEQFF. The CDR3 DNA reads TGTGCCAGCAGCCCTGAACTAGCGGCCAACTACAATGAGCAGTTCTTC.

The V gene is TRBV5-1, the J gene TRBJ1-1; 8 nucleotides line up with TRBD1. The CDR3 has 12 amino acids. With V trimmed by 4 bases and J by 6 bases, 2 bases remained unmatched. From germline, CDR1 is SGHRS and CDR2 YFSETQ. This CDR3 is CASSPDRAEAFF. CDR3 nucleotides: TGCGCCAGCAGCCCGGACAGGGCTGAAGCTTTCTTT.

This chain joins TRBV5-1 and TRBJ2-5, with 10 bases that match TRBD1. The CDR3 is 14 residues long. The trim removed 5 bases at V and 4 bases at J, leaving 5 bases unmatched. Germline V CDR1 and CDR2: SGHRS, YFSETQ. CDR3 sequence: CASSQTGGLETQYF. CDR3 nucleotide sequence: TGCGCCAGCAGTCAGACAGGGGGCCTAGAGACCCAGTACTTC.

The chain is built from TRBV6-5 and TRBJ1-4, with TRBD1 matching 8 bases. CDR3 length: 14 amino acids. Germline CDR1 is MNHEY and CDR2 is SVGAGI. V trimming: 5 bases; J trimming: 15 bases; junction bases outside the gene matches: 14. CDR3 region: CASSNGAGGGLVFF. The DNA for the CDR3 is TGTGCCAGCAGTAACGGGGCAGGGGGCGGTCTGGTGTTTTTT.

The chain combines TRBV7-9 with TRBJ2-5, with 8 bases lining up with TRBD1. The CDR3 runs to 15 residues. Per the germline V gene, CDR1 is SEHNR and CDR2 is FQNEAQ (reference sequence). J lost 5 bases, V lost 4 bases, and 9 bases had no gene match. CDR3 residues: CASSSRRTGRETQYF. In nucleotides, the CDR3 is TGTGCCAGCAGCTCCAGGAGGACAGGGCGGGAGACCCAGTACTTC.

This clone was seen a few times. CDR3 amino acids: CASSLAERYEQYF. For the CDR3, the DNA is TGTGCCAGCAGCTTAGCAGAACGGTACGAGCAGTACTTC. The chain recombines TRBV7-6 with TRBJ2-7; D gene uncertain. Germline CDR1 and CDR2: SGHVS and FNYEAQ. The germline V and J ends were trimmed by 0 bases and 4 bases, with 7 bases remaining between them. The CDR3 extends over 13 amino acids. Drawing the rest from reference TRBV7-6 and TRBJ2-7, the complete variable domain is GAGVSQSPRYKVTKRGQDVALRCDPISGHVSLYWYRQALGQGPEFLTYFNYEAQQDKSGLPNDRFSAERPEGSISTLTIQRTEQRDSAMYRCASSLAERYEQYFGPGTRLTVT.

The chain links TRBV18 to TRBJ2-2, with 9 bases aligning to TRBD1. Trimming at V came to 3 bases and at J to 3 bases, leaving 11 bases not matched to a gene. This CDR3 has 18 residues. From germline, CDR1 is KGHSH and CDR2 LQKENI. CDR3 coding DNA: TGTGCCAGCTCACCGGGTCTATTGACAGGGGGATACACCGGGGAGCTGTTTTTT. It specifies CASSPGLLTGGYTGELFF.

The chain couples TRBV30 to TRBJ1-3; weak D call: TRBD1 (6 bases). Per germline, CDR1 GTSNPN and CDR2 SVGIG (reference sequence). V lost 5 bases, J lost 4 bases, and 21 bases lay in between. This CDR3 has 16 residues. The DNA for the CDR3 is TGTGCCTGGTCGAAACAGGGATTTCCCCCGGGAAACACCATATATTTT. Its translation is CAWSKQGFPPGNTIYF.

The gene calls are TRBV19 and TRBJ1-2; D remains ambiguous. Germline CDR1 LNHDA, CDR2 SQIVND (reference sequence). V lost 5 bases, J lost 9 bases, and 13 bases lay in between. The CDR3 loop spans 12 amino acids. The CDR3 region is CASSEQTRRYTF. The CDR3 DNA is TGTGCCAGTAGTGAACAGACCCGCCGCTACACCTTC. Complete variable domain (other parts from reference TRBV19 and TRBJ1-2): DGGITQSPKYLFRKEGQNVTLSCEQNLNHDAMYWYRQDPGQGLRLIYYSQIVNDFQKGDIAEGYSVSREKKESFPLTVTSAQKNPTAFYLCASSEQTRRYTFGSGTRLTVV.

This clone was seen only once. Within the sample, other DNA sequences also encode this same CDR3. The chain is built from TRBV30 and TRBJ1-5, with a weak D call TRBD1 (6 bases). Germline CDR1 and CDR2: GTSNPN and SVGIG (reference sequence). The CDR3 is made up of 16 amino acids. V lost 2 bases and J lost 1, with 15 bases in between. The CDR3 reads CAWSPETGRSNQPQHF. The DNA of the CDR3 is TGTGCCTGGAGTCCCGAGACAGGTCGAAGCAATCAGCCCCAGCATTTT.